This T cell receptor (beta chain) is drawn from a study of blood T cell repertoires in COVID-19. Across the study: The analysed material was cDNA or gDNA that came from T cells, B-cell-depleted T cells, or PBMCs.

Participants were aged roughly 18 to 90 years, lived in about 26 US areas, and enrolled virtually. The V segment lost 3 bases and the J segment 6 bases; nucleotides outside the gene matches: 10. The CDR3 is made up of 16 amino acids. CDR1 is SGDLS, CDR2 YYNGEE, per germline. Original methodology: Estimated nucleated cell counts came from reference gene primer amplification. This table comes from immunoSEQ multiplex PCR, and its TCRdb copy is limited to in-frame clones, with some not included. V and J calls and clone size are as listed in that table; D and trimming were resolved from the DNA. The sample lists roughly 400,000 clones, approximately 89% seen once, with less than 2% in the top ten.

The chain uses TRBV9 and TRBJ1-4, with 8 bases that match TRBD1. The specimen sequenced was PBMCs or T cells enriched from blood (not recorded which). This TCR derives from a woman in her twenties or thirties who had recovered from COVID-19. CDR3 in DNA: TGTGCCAGCAGCGCTCCACGGACAGGGCTTGATGAAAAACTGTTTTTT. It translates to CASSAPRTGLDEKLFF. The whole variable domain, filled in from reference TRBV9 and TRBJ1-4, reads DSGVTQTPKHLITATGQRVTLRCSPRSGDLSVYWYQQSLDQGLQFLIQYYNGEERAKGNILERFSAQQFPDLHSELNLSSLELGDSALYFCASSAPRTGLDEKLFFGSGTQLSVL.